This is a list of T cell receptor beta chains from one sample in a study of T cells in Graves' hyperthyroidism and ophthalmopathy. Via MiXCR, TCRdb re-called the multiplex PCR reads, giving one row per CDR3 protein. This sample has a few hundred thousand distinct CDR3 sequences, with more than 15% found just once. The sample taken for sequencing was blood. The source is a young woman with Graves' hyperthyroidism. The CDR3 runs from the conserved cysteine through the conserved F or W. D genes are given only for firm matches. Size is omitted from some rows. Given values are once, few, many or a class for expanded clones.

cdr3_length	d_call	clone_size	v_call	j_call	cdr3_aa	cdr3_nt
15	TRBD1	.	TRBV4-3	TRBJ2-3	CASSQAGQGADTQYF	TGCGCCAGCAGCCAAGCGGGACAGGGGGCAGATACGCAGTATTTT
13	TRBD1	.	TRBV2	TRBJ1-3	CASRGQLGNTIYF	TGTGCCAGCAGGGGACAGCTTGGAAACACCATATATTTT
15	TRBD1	many	TRBV28	TRBJ2-7	CASIESRGRLHEQYF	TGTGCCAGCATCGAAAGCAGGGGGCGTCTCCACGAGCAGTACTTC
13	TRBD1	.	TRBV4-1	TRBJ1-1	CASSQNRGTEAFF	TGCGCCAGCAGCCAAAACAGGGGGACTGAAGCTTTCTTT
14	TRBD1	.	TRBV7-9	TRBJ1-5	CASSLGTGHQPQHF	TGTGCCAGCAGCTTAGGGACAGGCCATCAGCCCCAGCATTTT
16	.	.	TRBV7-2	TRBJ2-1	CASSSNAVASYNEQFF	TGTGCCAGCAGCTCCAACGCTGTGGCGTCCTACAATGAGCAGTTCTTC
13	.	.	TRBV10-3	TRBJ2-5	CAINSGEIETQYF	TGTGCCATCAACTCGGGTGAGATAGAGACCCAGTACTTC
12	.	.	TRBV11-2	TRBJ2-7	CASSSVLGEQYF	TGTGCCAGCAGCTCAGTTTTGGGGGAGCAGTACTTC
15	.	.	TRBV6-5	TRBJ2-2	CASSYSGSGTGELFF	TGTGCCAGCAGTTACAGTGGTTCGGGAACCGGGGAGCTGTTTTTT
15	.	many	TRBV10-3	TRBJ1-3	CAISDPSRSGNTIYF	TGTGCCATCAGTGACCCCAGCCGCTCTGGAAACACCATATATTTT
15	TRBD2	few	TRBV6-5	TRBJ2-3	CASSYGGGRTDTQYF	TGTGCCAGCAGTTACGGGGGCGGGAGGACAGATACGCAGTATTTT
11	.	many	TRBV30	TRBJ1-3	CAWKHGNTIYF	TGTGCCTGGAAGCACGGAAACACCATATATTTT
14	.	.	TRBV4-1	TRBJ2-1	CASSQAVSAEVQFF	TGCGCCAGCAGCCAAGCGGTCTCGGCCGAAGTCCAGTTCTTC
16	TRBD2	.	TRBV20-1	TRBJ2-1	CSARDPTSGRFNEQFF	TGCAGTGCTAGAGACCCAACTAGCGGGAGGTTCAATGAGCAGTTCTTC
13	.	.	TRBV6-1	TRBJ2-7	CASSIGRGVRQYF	TGTGCCAGCAGTATCGGCAGGGGGGTAAGGCAGTACTTC
17	.	many	TRBV5-5	TRBJ2-7	CASSLYGGRGLTYEQYF	TGTGCCAGCAGCTTGTATGGGGGCAGGGGACTTACCTACGAGCAGTACTTC
17	TRBD1	few	TRBV5-1	TRBJ2-7	CASSLVLGQVSLGEQYF	TGCGCCAGCAGCTTGGTATTGGGACAGGTATCTCTGGGAGAGCAGTACTTC
13	.	.	TRBV14	TRBJ2-3	CASSRDRGTTQYF	TGTGCCAGCAGCCGAGATAGGGGAACCACGCAGTATTTT
13	.	many	TRBV25-1	TRBJ1-1	CASPDGKNTEAFF	TGTGCCAGCCCGGATGGGAAGAACACTGAAGCTTTCTTT
14	TRBD1	many	TRBV5-1	TRBJ2-5	CASSDARQGETQYF	TGCGCCAGCAGCGACGCCAGACAGGGAGAGACCCAGTACTTC
15	.	few	TRBV19	TRBJ2-1	CASSIGSPSYNEQFF	TGTGCCAGTAGTATTGGTAGTCCCTCCTACAATGAGCAGTTCTTC
12	.	many	TRBV28	TRBJ2-7	CASSPRHYEQYF	TGTGCCAGCAGTCCCCGCCACTACGAGCAGTACTTC
15	TRBD2	many	TRBV5-1	TRBJ2-3	CASSLGSGRADTQYF	TGCGCCAGCAGCTTGGGTAGCGGGAGGGCAGATACGCAGTATTTT
16	TRBD2	.	TRBV6-5	TRBJ2-1	CASSYSGLWEGNEQFF	TGTGCCAGCAGTTACTCGGGACTCTGGGAGGGTAATGAGCAGTTCTTC
15	TRBD1	many	TRBV20-1	TRBJ2-4	CSAIPGTGGENIQYF	TGCAGTGCTATCCCCGGTACAGGGGGCGAAAACATTCAGTACTTC
15	TRBD2	many	TRBV20-1	TRBJ2-3	CSAPLGGRGRDTQYF	TGCAGTGCTCCCCTGGGCGGGAGGGGGAGGGATACGCAGTATTTT
14	.	many	TRBV7-2	TRBJ1-2	CASSPDGWDYGYTF	TGTGCCAGCAGCCCGGACGGGTGGGACTATGGCTACACCTTC
19	TRBD2	many	TRBV5-1	TRBJ2-1	CASSLAVFSLAGVGNEQFF	TGCGCCAGCAGCTTGGCCGTCTTTTCGCTAGCGGGAGTCGGAAATGAGCAGTTCTTC
13	.	many	TRBV6-1	TRBJ1-5	CASRGNADQPQHF	TGTGCCAGCAGGGGAAACGCTGATCAGCCCCAGCATTTT
13	TRBD2	many	TRBV30	TRBJ2-1	CAWSGTSGNEQFF	TGTGCCTGGAGCGGGACTAGCGGTAATGAGCAGTTCTTC
15	.	few	TRBV29-1	TRBJ1-1	CSVVTGGRVNTEAFF	TGCAGCGTTGTAACTGGGGGCAGAGTGAACACTGAAGCTTTCTTT
14	.	.	TRBV25-1	TRBJ1-1	CASSESLRNTEAFF	TGTGCCAGCAGTGAAAGTTTACGGAACACTGAAGCTTTCTTT
15	TRBD1	few	TRBV4-1	TRBJ2-3	CASTPRDRETDTQYF	TGCGCCAGCACGCCCCGGGACAGGGAGACAGATACGCAGTATTTT
17	TRBD2	few	TRBV4-3	TRBJ2-3	CASSQELTGGFTDTQYF	TGCGCCAGCAGCCAAGAGTTGACCGGGGGGTTCACAGATACGCAGTATTTT
16	.	many	TRBV12-3/TRBV12-4	TRBJ2-1	CASSLGVGYRSVEQFF	TGTGCCAGCAGTTTAGGGGTTGGCTACAGGTCGGTTGAGCAGTTCTTC
16	.	many	TRBV28	TRBJ2-7	CASSAPGQRVSYEQYF	TGTGCCAGCAGTGCCCCGGGACAAAGGGTGTCCTACGAGCAGTACTTC
12	.	many	TRBV12-3/TRBV12-4	TRBJ1-2	CASSTSGDGYTF	TGTGCCAGCAGCACCTCAGGGGATGGCTACACCTTC